The clone carrying this T cell receptor beta chain was detected a few times. The V end was cut by 8 bases, the J end by 0 bases, with 7 bases between. This CDR3 has 12 residues. CDR1 and CDR2 from the germline V gene are MNHEY and SMNVEV (reference sequence). Reverse transcription of extracted RNA yielded cDNA, which provided the sequencing template. The table came from immunoSEQ multiplex PCR; TCRdb's copy has only in-frame clones and leaves some out. The sample includes 85,000 to 95,000 clones, around 71% seen only once; the top ten take 17%. This sample was included in a study of CD8+ T cells in alopecia areata. Study overall: Tofacitinib was taken orally by treated patients, and the dose was 5 to 10 mg twice daily.

Regarding treatment: oral pan-JAK inhibitor, 5-10 mg twice daily. Samples from alopecia areata patients were lesional scalp punch biopsies and peripheral blood. The chain has TRBV27 and TRBJ1-1; D not certain. The clonotype comes from a human donor with alopecia areata. The material was CD8+ T cells sorted from blood, obtained between weeks 43 and 45, from a patient treated with tofacitinib. CDR3 residues: CASFRMNTEAFF. CDR3 nucleotide sequence: TGTGCCAGCTTTAGGATGAACACTGAAGCTTTCTTT.